This T cell receptor beta chain was obtained from a study of T cells in Graves' hyperthyroidism and ophthalmopathy. This clonotype was found many times. Germline V CDR1 and CDR2: LGHDT, YNNKEL (reference sequence). The CDR3 has 12 residues. Between the trimmed V and J ends, which lost 2 bases and 6 bases, there was a span of 7 bases. Authors of the study amplified TCR beta CDR3 regions from RNA transcripts. Primed by the HTBI set, a first-round RT-PCR was run on the TCR CDR3. TCRdb re-derived calls from the multiplex PCR reads in MiXCR, one entry per CDR3 protein. Here the sample spans more than 350,000 distinct CDR3 sequences, under 15% being singletons.

The specimen was blood. The chain links TRBV3-1 to TRBJ1-2; a possible D gene is TRBD1 (5 bases). The TCR was taken from a woman aged 30 to 39 with Graves' hyperthyroidism. The CDR3 is CASSQSGHGYTF. In nucleotides, the CDR3 is TGTGCCAGCAGCCAATCGGGACATGGCTACACCTTC.